Following are 15 T cell receptor beta chains from one sample sequenced in a study of blood T cell repertoires in COVID-19. Measured with immunoSEQ multiplex PCR; TCRdb has only the in-frame clones, and not every one. The sample records 95,000 to 120,000 clones, 81% being singletons. The specimen sequenced was peripheral blood. Receptor source: a man between 45 and 60 years old with acute or convalescent COVID-19.

The rearrangement joins TRBV5-1 to TRBJ1-3; D is undetermined. Between the trimmed V and J ends, which lost 4 bases and 0 bases, there was a span of 14 bases. CDR1 and CDR2 from the germline V gene are SGHRS and YFSETQ. The CDR3 sequence is 16 residues long. The DNA for the CDR3 is TGCGCCAGCAGCCCTACAGTGCGCCACTCTGGAAACACCATATATTTT. Its translation is CASSPTVRHSGNTIYF.

The rearrangement links TRBV7-6 to TRBJ2-7, with a weak D call TRBD2 (5 bases). CDR1 is SGHVS, CDR2 FNYEAQ, per germline. The CDR3 sequence is 13 residues long. Trimming took 5 bases from V and 4 from J, leaving 12 bases between them. The CDR3 spells CASSLGRGYEQYF. CDR3 DNA sequence: TGTGCCAGCAGCCTCGGACGGGGATACGAGCAGTACTTC. Based on the CDR3 plus reference TRBV7-6 and TRBJ2-7, the full variable domain is GAGVSQSPRYKVTKRGQDVALRCDPISGHVSLYWYRQALGQGPEFLTYFNYEAQQDKSGLPNDRFSAERPEGSISTLTIQRTEQRDSAMYRCASSLGRGYEQYFGPGTRLTVT.

This chain connects TRBV3-1 (or the pseudogene TRBV3-2) to TRBJ1-1; a weak D match, TRBD1 (6 bases). In germline, CDR1 is LGHDT, CDR2 YNNKEL (reference sequence). The CDR3 totals 14 residues. Between the trimmed V and J ends, which lost 4 bases and 3 bases, there was a span of 12 bases. DNA for the CDR3: TGTGCCAGCAGCCTGGGACATTTTCACACTGAAGCTTTCTTT. Translating gives CASSLGHFHTEAFF.

This clone was observed once. The V and J genes are TRBV30 and TRBJ1-2, with D uncertain. The CDR3 consists of 13 residues. V lost 0 bases and J lost 6, with 11 bases in between. The germline gives CDR1 GTSNPN, CDR2 SVGIG (reference sequence). For the CDR3, the DNA is TGTGCCTGGAGTGTTGGGCTACGGCATGGCTACACCTTC. This gives the protein CAWSVGLRHGYTF.

The chain joins TRBV5-4 to TRBJ2-5; TRBD1 aligns across 9 bases. V gave up 0 bases and J gave up 5 bases; unmatched junction bases: 5. CDR3 length: 15 amino acids. The germline V gene encodes CDR1 SGHNT and CDR2 YYREEE (reference sequence). CDR3 in DNA: TGTGCCAGCAGCTTGGGGACAGGGGCGCGTGAGACCCAGTACTTC. Translating gives CASSLGTGARETQYF.

The rearrangement joins TRBV2 to TRBJ2-1; 11 nucleotides match TRBD2. Germline V CDR1 and CDR2: SNHLY, FYNNEI. Losses at the gene ends were 7 bases for V and 6 bases for J; bases not matched to a gene: 5. The CDR3 sequence is 14 residues long. The CDR3 sequence is CASKLAGAFNEQFF. In nucleotides, the CDR3 is TGTGCCAGCAAACTAGCGGGGGCCTTCAATGAGCAGTTCTTC.

This clone has more than one count but fewer than ten. The chain combines TRBV3-1 (or the pseudogene TRBV3-2) with TRBJ2-5; D is undetermined. There are 14 residues in the CDR3. The V gene lost 6 bases and the J gene lost 1 base, with 12 bases spanning the gap. The germline CDR1 and CDR2 sequences are LGHDT and YNNKEL (reference sequence). The CDR3 is CASSQDVGQETQYF. The DNA of the CDR3 is TGTGCCAGCAGTCAGGATGTAGGCCAAGAGACCCAGTACTTC.

This clone was seen a single time. The J gene is TRBJ1-1, the V gene TRBV2; the D gene is possibly TRBD1 (6 bases). The V gene's germline CDR1 is SNHLY and CDR2 FYNNEI. This CDR3 contains 14 residues. Trimming pared 2 bases from V and 8 bases from J, leaving 15 bases between. Here the CDR3 DNA reads TGTGCCAGCAGTGAAACCCCCCGGCAGGGGGAAGCTTTCTTT. Amino acid sequence: CASSETPRQGEAFF. Supplemented by reference TRBV2 and TRBJ1-1, the full variable domain reads EPEVTQTPSHQVTQMGQEVILRCVPISNHLYFYWYRQILGQKVEFLVSFYNNEISEKSEIFDDQFSVERPDGSNFTLKIRSTKLEDSAMYFCASSETPRQGEAFFGQGTRLTVV.

The rearrangement joins TRBV15 to TRBJ2-3; 7 nucleotides match TRBD1. V lost 3 bases to trimming and J lost 5 bases; unmatched junction nucleotides: 5. There are 14 residues in the CDR3. CDR1 and CDR2 (germline): LNHNV, YYDKDF (reference sequence). CDR3 nucleotide sequence: TGTGCCACCAGCAGGATCGACAGGGAAGATACGCAGTATTTT. Protein product: CATSRIDREDTQYF.

The rearrangement links TRBV7-6 to TRBJ1-5; tentatively, D is TRBD1 (5 bases). The CDR3 loop spans 15 amino acids. Germline V gene lookup returns CDR1 SGHVS and CDR2 FNYEAQ. The V gene lost 5 bases and the J gene lost 3 bases, with 14 bases spanning the gap. The CDR3 DNA sequence: TGTGCCAGCAGCCCCGCAGTGGGGCCCAATCAGCCCCAGCATTTT. Residues: CASSPAVGPNQPQHF.

The J gene is TRBJ2-2, the V gene TRBV6-6, with 8 positions matching TRBD1. The trim removed 5 bases at V and 3 bases at J, leaving 11 bases unmatched. The CDR3 spans 17 residues. The germline gives CDR1 MNHNY, CDR2 SVGAGI (reference sequence). The CDR3, as DNA: TGTGCCAGCAGTCCCCGGACAGGGATGGGGTACACCGGGGAGCTGTTTTTT. Its protein product is CASSPRTGMGYTGELFF.

This clone was recorded only once. The rearrangement joins TRBV11-2 to TRBJ2-1; D not resolved. Trimming took 1 base from V and 5 from J, leaving 15 bases between them. In germline, CDR1 is SGHAT, CDR2 FQNNGV. The CDR3 runs 16 residues. CDR3 sequence: CASSLVLRVRHNEQFF. DNA for the CDR3: TGTGCCAGCAGCTTAGTTCTCCGGGTGAGGCACAATGAGCAGTTCTTC.

A few counts support this clone. The genes are TRBV3-1 (or the pseudogene TRBV3-2) and TRBJ2-7; 15 bases are shared with TRBD2. Trimming at V came to 4 bases and at J to 3 bases, leaving 16 bases not matched to a gene. Germline CDR1 reads LGHDT; CDR2 reads YNNKEL (reference sequence). The length of the CDR3 is 20 residues. DNA of the CDR3: TGTGCCAGCAGCCCAATGGGGACTAGCGGGGGGTCGAACCCTTACTACGAGCAGTACTTC. Protein product: CASSPMGTSGGSNPYYEQYF.

The chain uses TRBV6-5 and TRBJ2-2; D remains unclear. CDR1 is MNHEY and CDR2 is SVGAGI in the germline V gene. The V and J ends lost 4 bases and 6 bases respectively, with 15 bases between them. CDR3 length: 15 amino acids. The CDR3 protein is CASSSGQADAGELFF. CDR3 coding DNA: TGTGCCAGCAGTTCCGGCCAGGCCGACGCCGGGGAGCTGTTTTTT.

This chain joins TRBV19 and TRBJ1-2; 10 nucleotides align to TRBD1. Germline V CDR1 and CDR2: LNHDA, SQIVND (reference sequence). This CDR3 has 12 amino acids. The J segment lost 14 bases and the V segment lost 4 bases, leaving 7 bases of the junction unmatched. The CDR3 spells CASSSRDRGHTF. The CDR3 DNA reads TGTGCCAGTAGTAGCCGGGACAGGGGTCATACCTTC.